Listed below are T cell receptor beta chains from one sample, sequenced in a study of T cell responses to AZD1222 COVID-19 vaccine. Method: immunoSEQ multiplex PCR; TCRdb's copy keeps in-frame clones and lacks some. In the table there are 180,000 or so clones, about 89% of which are singletons. The source material was peripheral blood, sampled 28 days after the second AZD1222 dose. These receptors were collected from an adult who received the AZD1222 COVID-19 vaccine. CDR3s include the opening cysteine and the closing phenylalanine or tryptophan. A D gene is named only where the DNA matches it firmly. Clone size, where shown, is once, few, many, or a class for clones that have expanded.

J	D	length	V	size	DNA	CDR3
TRBJ2-2	TRBD2	16	TRBV3-1/TRBV3-2	.	TGTGCCAGCAGTCGACTAGCGGGAGGGAGGACCGGGGAGCTGTTTTTT	CASSRLAGGRTGELFF
TRBJ1-2	.	14	TRBV18	.	TGTGCCAGCTCAAGGGCAGAGCTACCCAATGGCTACACCTTC	CASSRAELPNGYTF
TRBJ1-1	.	14	TRBV19	.	TGTGCCAGTGCTTCGGCAGGGATGAACACTGAAGCTTTCTTT	CASASAGMNTEAFF
TRBJ2-7	.	14	TRBV6-2/TRBV6-3	.	TGTGCCAGCAGTTACTCTCTGGGATCCTACGAGCAGTACTTC	CASSYSLGSYEQYF
TRBJ1-2	.	14	TRBV15	.	TGTGCCACCGGGGTGGGAGGGGAAGACTATGGCTACACCTTC	CATGVGGEDYGYTF
TRBJ1-1	.	13	TRBV5-1	.	TGCGCCAGCAGCTCAAGTTGGGACACTGAAGCTTTCTTT	CASSSSWDTEAFF
TRBJ2-3	TRBD2	16	TRBV7-2	.	TGTGCCAGCAGCTGGGACTACAGATCTAGCACAGATACGCAGTATTTT	CASSWDYRSSTDTQYF
TRBJ2-7	TRBD1	14	TRBV6-5	.	TGTGCCAGCGGGAGGACAGGGCCCTCCTACGAGCAGTACTTC	CASGRTGPSYEQYF
TRBJ1-2	.	13	TRBV7-9	.	TGTGCCAGCAGCATCAGGACAGTCGATGGCTACACCTTC	CASSIRTVDGYTF
TRBJ1-6	.	14	TRBV27	once	TGTGCCAGCAGTTTATTACGGCTTAATTCACCCCTCCACTTT	CASSLLRLNSPLHF
TRBJ2-7	TRBD2	14	TRBV10-1	.	TGCGCCAGCAGTCCGAGGGGAGGGGAGTCCGAGCAGTACTTC	CASSPRGGESEQYF
TRBJ1-2	.	15	TRBV30	once	TGTGCCTGGAGTTCTCCGGGACTGGGTAACTATGGCTACACCTTC	CAWSSPGLGNYGYTF
TRBJ1-1	TRBD1	15	TRBV2	.	TGTGCCAGCAGTGTGTTTGGCAGGGGGCGGGGGGGGGCTTTCTTT	CASSVFGRGRGGAFF
TRBJ2-3	TRBD2	14	TRBV19	once	TGTGCCAGTAGTCAGACTAGCGCCACAGATACGCAGTATTTT	CASSQTSATDTQYF
TRBJ1-1	.	13	TRBV12-3/TRBV12-4	.	TGTGCCAGCAGTACCCAATCACGGGGTGAAGCTTTCTTT	CASSTQSRGEAFF
TRBJ1-1	TRBD1	14	TRBV7-9	.	TGTGCCAGCAGCTTATTGGGACAGCTCACTGAAGCTTTCTTT	CASSLLGQLTEAFF
TRBJ1-2	.	14	TRBV19	once	TGTGCCAGTAGATCGGACCTGGGGGCCTATGGCTACACCTTC	CASRSDLGAYGYTF
TRBJ2-5	TRBD2	15	TRBV7-2	once	TGTGCCAGCAGCTGGTTAGCGGGGGGGCCGAAGACCCAGTACTTC	CASSWLAGGPKTQYF
TRBJ2-3	TRBD1	16	TRBV10-3	.	TGTGCCATCAGTGCCACCGGCAGGGGGAGAAGGGATACGCAGTATTTT	CAISATGRGRRDTQYF
TRBJ1-2	.	14	TRBV18	once	TGTGCCAGCTCACCACCTATTCCTAACTATGGCTACACCTTC	CASSPPIPNYGYTF
TRBJ1-1	.	13	TRBV2	.	TGTGCCAGCAGTGACAGGGGAAACACTGAAGCTTTCTTT	CASSDRGNTEAFF
TRBJ2-1	.	11	TRBV3-1/TRBV3-2	.	TGTGCCAGCAGCCAAATATATGAGCAGTTCTTC	CASSQIYEQFF
TRBJ2-5	TRBD1	17	TRBV18	.	TGTGCCAGCTCACCATCGCGACAGGGAAGGAACAAAGAGACCCAGTACTTC	CASSPSRQGRNKETQYF
TRBJ1-1	.	16	TRBV5-1	.	TGCGCCAGCAGCTTGGAGATCGGGACTCTGAACACTGAAGCTTTCTTT	CASSLEIGTLNTEAFF
TRBJ1-1	.	14	TRBV6-4	.	TGTGCCAGCAGTGACTGGGTAGGCGACACTGAAGCTTTCTTT	CASSDWVGDTEAFF
TRBJ1-5	TRBD1	16	TRBV19	.	TGTGCCAGTAGGAGACAGGGACTGGTAAGCAATCAGCCCCAGCATTTT	CASRRQGLVSNQPQHF
TRBJ1-2	TRBD1	14	TRBV6-2/TRBV6-3	.	TGTGCCAGCAGTACCCTGACAGGGGTCTATGGCTACACCTTC	CASSTLTGVYGYTF
TRBJ2-5	TRBD2	17	TRBV5-1	.	TGCGCCAGCAGCTTGTTGCGGGAGGGCCGCTTAAAAGAGACCCAGTACTTC	CASSLLREGRLKETQYF
TRBJ2-7	TRBD1	15	TRBV11-2	.	TGTGCCAGCAGCTTAAGACCGGGACAGGGGAACGAGCAGTACTTC	CASSLRPGQGNEQYF
TRBJ1-2	.	13	TRBV9	.	TGTGCCAGCAGCGTAGTTAGTGGCTATGGCTACACCTTC	CASSVVSGYGYTF
TRBJ2-7	TRBD2	15	TRBV9	few	TGTGCCAGCAGCGTAGATCCTAGCGGGACTTACGAGCAGTACTTC	CASSVDPSGTYEQYF
TRBJ2-3	.	15	TRBV11-2	.	TGTGCCAGCAGCTTAGGTGGGGCTATAACAGATACGCAGTATTTT	CASSLGGAITDTQYF
TRBJ1-5	TRBD1	15	TRBV2	.	TGTGCCAGCAGTCCGACAGGGGATAGGAGTCAGCCCCAGCATTTT	CASSPTGDRSQPQHF
TRBJ1-1	.	12	TRBV5-8	.	TGTGCCAGCAGCAAGGGGAACACTGAAGCTTTCTTT	CASSKGNTEAFF
TRBJ1-2	.	14	TRBV11-2	.	TGTGCCAGCAGCCCCCAAGGCAGGGCTGGTGGCTACACCTTC	CASSPQGRAGGYTF
TRBJ1-1	.	13	TRBV11-1	.	TGTGCCAGCAGCTTAGGACAGAACACTGAAGCTTTCTTT	CASSLGQNTEAFF
TRBJ1-1	.	15	TRBV4-2	once	TGTGCCAGCAGCCAATCCGGACACCAGAACACTGAAGCTTTCTTT	CASSQSGHQNTEAFF
TRBJ1-1	.	11	TRBV12-3/TRBV12-4	.	TGTGCCAGCAGTTTAGGGGCGGAGGCTTTCTTT	CASSLGAEAFF
TRBJ2-7	.	13	TRBV19	.	TGTGCCAGTAGTCCCCGGGGCCCCTACGAGCAGTACTTC	CASSPRGPYEQYF